The clone carrying this T cell receptor beta chain was picked up a small number of times. Its target is not known. Surgery without prior neoadjuvant therapy was the treatment of the selected pancreatic ductal adenocarcinoma patients. CDR1 and CDR2 (germline): SGDLS, YYNGEE. The CDR3 extends over 15 amino acids. The V segment lost 0 bases and the J segment 7 bases; nucleotides outside the gene matches: 8. Clones were sequenced by immunoSEQ multiplex PCR, and TCRdb holds only the in-frame ones, with some missing. In the table there are around 9,000 clones, roughly 71% of which are singletons. This record comes from a study of T cells in pancreatic ductal adenocarcinoma. General observations from the study: Mean clonality was approximately 0.11 in tumors and about 0.07 in blood, not significantly different. This surgical cohort overrepresents the minority presenting with early-stage disease.

V and J are TRBV9 and TRBJ2-7; TRBD2 agrees at 9 bases. Sample: pancreatic tumor tissue. The receptor's source is a human donor with pancreatic ductal adenocarcinoma. This CDR3 is CASSVDAGLAREQYF. DNA for the CDR3: TGTGCCAGCAGCGTAGACGCGGGACTAGCACGAGAGCAGTACTTC. Full variable domain (missing parts from reference TRBV9 and TRBJ2-7): DSGVTQTPKHLITATGQRVTLRCSPRSGDLSVYWYQQSLDQGLQFLIQYYNGEERAKGNILERFSAQQFPDLHSELNLSSLELGDSALYFCASSVDAGLAREQYFGPGTRLTVT.